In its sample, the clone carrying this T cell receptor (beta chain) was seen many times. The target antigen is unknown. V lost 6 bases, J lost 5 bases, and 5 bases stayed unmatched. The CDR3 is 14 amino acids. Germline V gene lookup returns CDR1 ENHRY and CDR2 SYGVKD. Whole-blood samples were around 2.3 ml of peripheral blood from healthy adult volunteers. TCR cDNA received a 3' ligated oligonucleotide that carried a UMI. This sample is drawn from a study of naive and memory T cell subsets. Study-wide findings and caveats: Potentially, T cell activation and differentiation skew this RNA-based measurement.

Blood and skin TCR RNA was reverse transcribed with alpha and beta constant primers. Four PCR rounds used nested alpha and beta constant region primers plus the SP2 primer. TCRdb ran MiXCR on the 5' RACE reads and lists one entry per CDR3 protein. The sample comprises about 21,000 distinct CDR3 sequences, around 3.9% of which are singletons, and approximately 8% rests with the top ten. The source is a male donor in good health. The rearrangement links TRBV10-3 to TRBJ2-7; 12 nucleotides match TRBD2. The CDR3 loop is CAISAGLAGNEQYF. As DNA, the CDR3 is TGTGCCATCAGCGCTGGACTAGCGGGAAACGAGCAGTACTTC.